This entry lists 18 T cell receptor beta chains sequenced from one sample in a study of cytomegalovirus exposure and HLA in healthy donors. The study ran its PCR with 60 Vbeta and 13 Jbeta primers. Clones were sequenced by immunoSEQ multiplex PCR, and TCRdb holds only the in-frame ones, with some missing. The repertoire consists of about 160,000 clones, with roughly 85% occurring once and the leading ten covering approximately 8%. Sequencing was done on a sample of PBMCs. The source is a male donor in good health and CMV-seropositive.

This clone was picked up a small number of times. The chain links TRBV15 to TRBJ1-1; 7 nucleotides agree with TRBD1. V shed 6 bases, J shed 0 bases, and the junction held 7 bases outside the gene matches. This CDR3 has 15 residues. Germline V CDR1 and CDR2: LNHNV, YYDKDF (reference sequence). This CDR3 is CATRTRQGLNTEAFF. The CDR3 coding sequence is TGTGCCACCAGGACTCGACAGGGATTGAACACTGAAGCTTTCTTT.

The chain is built from TRBV7-2 and TRBJ1-1; D uncertain. The CDR3 consists of 14 residues. Trimming stripped 5 bases from V and 1 base from J, with 11 bases between. Germline values: CDR1 SGHTA, CDR2 FQGNSA. The CDR3 is CASSVRKGNTEAFF. Here the CDR3 DNA reads TGTGCCAGCAGCGTCAGGAAAGGGAACACTGAAGCTTTCTTT.

This chain connects TRBV27 to TRBJ2-7, with TRBD2 as a possible D gene (5 bases). Trimming cost V 4 bases and J 3 bases, with 19 bases left between them. In germline, CDR1 is MNHEY, CDR2 SMNVEV (reference sequence). This CDR3 comprises 16 residues. DNA of the CDR3: TGTGCCAGCAGTTCCCGACTATCCTCTCTTAACTACGAGCAGTACTTC. Its protein is CASSSRLSSLNYEQYF.

The genes are TRBV4-3 and TRBJ1-3; 8 positions agree with TRBD1. The CDR3 runs to 17 residues. J was trimmed by 8 bases and V by 1 base; bases with no gene match: 13. Looked up from germline, CDR1 is LGHNA and CDR2 is YSLEER. The CDR3: CASSQGGPGQGAYTIYF. The CDR3 region has the DNA TGCGCCAGCAGCCAAGGGGGGCCGGGGCAGGGGGCCTACACCATATATTTT.

The rearrangement joins TRBV6-5 to TRBJ1-1, with a weak D call TRBD1 (5 bases). Trimming removed 5 bases at V and 6 bases at J, with 19 bases between. Germline-derived CDR1 and CDR2 are MNHEY and SVGAGI. The CDR3 has 15 amino acids. The CDR3 DNA reads as TGTGCCAGCAGTCGGACACGGGCGGACCACGCTGAAGCTTTCTTT. It encodes CASSRTRADHAEAFF.

In its sample, this clone was seen once. The chain links TRBV9 to TRBJ2-1; tentative D call: TRBD1 (5 bases). V was cut by 1 base and J by 0 bases, with 11 bases left in between. The CDR3 sequence is 16 residues long. Germline assignment: CDR1 SGDLS and CDR2 YYNGEE. Here the CDR3 DNA reads TGTGCCAGCAGCGTAATGGGGCGCCTCTCCTACAATGAGCAGTTCTTC. Translated: CASSVMGRLSYNEQFF.

This clone was picked up a small number of times. This sequence joins TRBV10-3 and TRBJ2-5; the match to TRBD2 covers 12 bases. Near its end, the DNA agrees better with TRBJ2-7, so the J call may be wrong. The CDR3 is 15 amino acids. The germline V gene has CDR1 ENHRY and CDR2 SYGVKD. In DNA, the CDR3 is TGTGCCATCAGTTCGACTAGCGGGAGCCTTTACGAGCAGTACTTC. This translates into CAISSTSGSLYEQYF.

The CDR3 DNA follows: TGTGCCAGCAGGGGCGGACAGACGCAGTATTTT. This encodes CASRGGQTQYF. The chain couples TRBV6-1 to TRBJ2-3, with a possible D match to TRBD1 (6 bases). The CDR3 spans 11 residues. Germline CDR1 and CDR2: MNHNS and SASEGT. With 6 bases removed from V and 9 bases from J, the gap between germline ends came to 10 bases.

The J gene is TRBJ1-5, the V gene TRBV6-5; weak D call: TRBD1 (5 bases). Deletions cut 0 bases from V and 2 bases from J, with 5 bases between. The CDR3 has 14 residues. Germline CDR1 is MNHEY and CDR2 is SVGAGI. The CDR3 sequence: CASSYSQGNQPQHF. The CDR3 DNA reads as TGTGCCAGCAGTTACTCACAGGGCAATCAGCCCCAGCATTTT.

The chain links TRBV29-1 to TRBJ2-2; D is perhaps TRBD2 (5 bases). CDR1 is SQVTM and CDR2 is ANQGSEA in the germline V gene. Trimming took off 7 bases at V and 5 bases at J, with 17 bases between the two ends. The CDR3 sequence is 14 residues long. Here the CDR3 DNA reads TGCAGCGCCCGAAAGAGCGGTGGGACCGGGGAGCTGTTTTTT. Translated: CSARKSGGTGELFF.

This sequence joins TRBV28 and TRBJ1-4, with D possibly matching TRBD1 (6 bases). CDR1 is MDHEN, CDR2 SYDVKM, per germline. The CDR3 loop spans 16 amino acids. V was trimmed by 6 bases and J by 7 bases, leaving 21 bases between them. The CDR3 DNA sequence: TGTGCCAGCAGCCCACATGAACAGGGTAGGAGTGAAAAACTGTTTTTT. It codes for CASSPHEQGRSEKLFF. Using reference TRBV28 and TRBJ1-4 for the parts outside the CDR3, the full variable domain is DVKVTQSSRYLVKRTGEKVFLECVQDMDHENMFWYRQDPGLGLRLIYFSYDVKMKEKGDIPEGYSVSREKKERFSLILESASTNQTSMYLCASSPHEQGRSEKLFFGSGTQLSVL.

This clone has only a few counts. The chain couples TRBV7-2 to TRBJ2-3, with D maybe TRBD2 (5 bases). Per germline, CDR1 SGHTA and CDR2 FQGNSA. This CDR3 spans 15 amino acids. The germline V and J ends were trimmed by 5 bases and 2 bases, with 14 bases remaining between them. The CDR3, as DNA: TGTGCCAGCAGCCCGGGTTCGGGATTCACAGATACGCAGTATTTT. The encoded protein is CASSPGSGFTDTQYF. The complete variable domain, with remaining parts taken from reference TRBV7-2 and TRBJ2-3, reads GAGVSQSPSNKVTEKGKDVELRCDPISGHTALYWYRQSLGQGLEFLIYFQGNSAPDKSGLPSDRFSAERTGGSVSTLTIQRTQQEDSAVYLCASSPGSGFTDTQYFGPGTRLTVL.

This chain joins TRBV5-4 and TRBJ2-1, with no clear D. The CDR3 consists of 15 residues. The ends were cut back, 0 bases at V and 0 bases at J, with 7 bases in the middle. The germline gives CDR1 SGHNT, CDR2 YYREEE (reference sequence). In nucleotides, the CDR3 is TGTGCCAGCAGCTTGGCCAGCGCCTCCTACAATGAGCAGTTCTTC. This encodes CASSLASASYNEQFF.

The rearrangement joins TRBV19 to TRBJ2-6, with D possibly TRBD2 on 5 matching bases. Trimming cost V 5 bases and J 3 bases, with 14 bases left between them. This CDR3 is built from 16 residues. CDR1 and CDR2 (germline): LNHDA, SQIVND (reference sequence). CDR3 DNA sequence: TGTGCCAGTAGTCCCCAGTCGGGGTTTGGGGCCAACGTCCTGACTTTC. Amino acid sequence: CASSPQSGFGANVLTF.

The chain couples TRBV6-4 to TRBJ1-1; 11 nucleotides align to TRBD1. Germline loops: CDR1 MRHNA, CDR2 SNTAGT. The CDR3 has 15 residues. Trimming cost V 6 bases and J 3 bases; bases outside gene matches: 6. The CDR3 reads CASRADRGRDTEAFF. The CDR3 DNA sequence: TGTGCCAGCAGGGCGGACAGGGGGCGCGACACTGAAGCTTTCTTT.

This clone was found a few times. The CDR3 nucleotides are TGCGCCAGCAGTTCACCCCCCGACAGTCCCCAAGAGACCCAGTACTTC. Translated: CASSSPPDSPQETQYF. The rearrangement links TRBV5-1 to TRBJ2-5; D is perhaps TRBD1 (5 bases). CDR1 is SGHRS and CDR2 is YFSETQ in the germline V gene. Trimming cost V 5 bases and J 1 base, with 18 bases left between them. The CDR3 contains 16 residues.

This chain uses TRBV27 with TRBJ2-3; 11 nucleotides match TRBD2. Germline values: CDR1 MNHEY, CDR2 SMNVEV (reference sequence). V dropped 3 bases and J dropped 4; count of bases not matched to a gene: 9. This CDR3 contains 17 residues. CDR3 amino acids: CASSFGALAGGSDTQYF. The CDR3 nucleotides read TGTGCCAGCAGTTTCGGGGCCCTAGCGGGAGGATCAGATACGCAGTATTTT.

This chain links TRBV6-1 with TRBJ2-7; D possibly corresponds to TRBD1 (6 bases). The germline V gene has CDR1 MNHNS and CDR2 SASEGT. V lost 2 bases, J lost 2 bases, and 13 bases lay in between. This CDR3 is built from 15 residues. CDR3 nucleotides: TGTGCCAGCAGTGAAAGCACAGGGCCGACCTACGAGCAGTACTTC. Translating it yields CASSESTGPTYEQYF.